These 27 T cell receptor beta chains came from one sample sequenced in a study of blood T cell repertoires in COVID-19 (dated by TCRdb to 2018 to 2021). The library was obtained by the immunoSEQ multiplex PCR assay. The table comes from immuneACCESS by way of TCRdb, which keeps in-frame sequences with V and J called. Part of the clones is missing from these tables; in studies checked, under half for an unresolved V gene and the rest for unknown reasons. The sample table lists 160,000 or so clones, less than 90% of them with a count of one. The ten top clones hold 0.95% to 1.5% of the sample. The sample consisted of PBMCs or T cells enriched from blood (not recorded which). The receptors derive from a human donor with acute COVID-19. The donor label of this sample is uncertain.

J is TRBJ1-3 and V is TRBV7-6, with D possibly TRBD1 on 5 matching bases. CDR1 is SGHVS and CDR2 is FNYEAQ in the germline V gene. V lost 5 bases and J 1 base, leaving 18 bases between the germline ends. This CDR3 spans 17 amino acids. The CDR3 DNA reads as TGTGCCAGCAGCCCACGTGGAGGGGTAGGGTCTGGAAACACCATATATTTT. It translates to CASSPRGGVGSGNTIYF.

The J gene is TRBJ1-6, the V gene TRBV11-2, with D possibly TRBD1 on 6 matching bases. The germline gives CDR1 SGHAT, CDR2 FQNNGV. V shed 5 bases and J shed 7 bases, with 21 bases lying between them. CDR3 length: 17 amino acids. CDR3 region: CASSLKTPGQGNSPLHF. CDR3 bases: TGTGCCAGCAGCCTAAAGACTCCGGGGCAGGGGAATTCACCCCTCCACTTT. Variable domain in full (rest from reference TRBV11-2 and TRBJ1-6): EAGVAQSPRYKIIEKRQSVAFWCNPISGHATLYWYQQILGQGPKLLIQFQNNGVVDDSQLPKDRFSAERLKGVDSTLKIQPAKLEDSAVYLCASSLKTPGQGNSPLHFGNGTRLTVT.

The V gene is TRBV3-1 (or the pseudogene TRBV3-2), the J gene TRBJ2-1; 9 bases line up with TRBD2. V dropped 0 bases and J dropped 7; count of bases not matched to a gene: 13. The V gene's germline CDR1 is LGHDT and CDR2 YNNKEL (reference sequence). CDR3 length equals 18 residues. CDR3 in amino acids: CASSQDWSGGPVYNEQFF. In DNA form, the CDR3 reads TGTGCCAGCAGCCAAGATTGGAGCGGGGGGCCCGTATATAATGAGCAGTTCTTC.

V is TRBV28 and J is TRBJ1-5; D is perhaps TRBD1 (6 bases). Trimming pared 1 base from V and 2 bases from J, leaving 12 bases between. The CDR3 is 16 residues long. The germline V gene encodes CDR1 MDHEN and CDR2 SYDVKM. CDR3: CASSLSRTVRNQPQHF. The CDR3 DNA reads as TGTGCCAGCAGTTTATCCAGGACAGTTCGCAATCAGCCCCAGCATTTT. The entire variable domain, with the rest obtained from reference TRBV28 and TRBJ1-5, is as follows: DVKVTQSSRYLVKRTGEKVFLECVQDMDHENMFWYRQDPGLGLRLIYFSYDVKMKEKGDIPEGYSVSREKKERFSLILESASTNQTSMYLCASSLSRTVRNQPQHFGDGTRLSIL.

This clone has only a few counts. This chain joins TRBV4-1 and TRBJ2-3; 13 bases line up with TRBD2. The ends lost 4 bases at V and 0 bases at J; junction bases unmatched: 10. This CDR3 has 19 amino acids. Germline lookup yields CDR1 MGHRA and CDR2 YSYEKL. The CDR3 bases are TGCGCCAGCAGCCGGGGCCGGACTAGCGGGGGACCTAGCACAGATACGCAGTATTTT. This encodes CASSRGRTSGGPSTDTQYF.

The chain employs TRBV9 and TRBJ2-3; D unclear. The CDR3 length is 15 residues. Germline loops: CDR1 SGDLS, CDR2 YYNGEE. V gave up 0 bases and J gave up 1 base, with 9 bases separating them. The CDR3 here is CASSVGVRGTDTQYF. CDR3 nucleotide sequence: TGTGCCAGCAGCGTAGGGGTACGGGGCACAGATACGCAGTATTTT.

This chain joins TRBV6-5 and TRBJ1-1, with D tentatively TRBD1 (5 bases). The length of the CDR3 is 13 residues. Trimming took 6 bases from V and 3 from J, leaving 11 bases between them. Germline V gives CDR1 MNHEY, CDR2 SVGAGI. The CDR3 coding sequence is TGTGCCAGCAGGGCGGACACGGACACTGAAGCTTTCTTT. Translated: CASRADTDTEAFF.

DNA for the CDR3: TGCGCCAGCAGCCAAGGTCGGGGAACTGAAGCTTTCTTT. It yields the protein CASSQGRGTEAFF. This chain links TRBV4-1 with TRBJ1-1; D not resolved. This CDR3 has 13 amino acids. The V gene's germline CDR1 is MGHRA and CDR2 YSYEKL. V was shortened by 1 base and J by 5 bases, with 8 bases between the two germline ends.

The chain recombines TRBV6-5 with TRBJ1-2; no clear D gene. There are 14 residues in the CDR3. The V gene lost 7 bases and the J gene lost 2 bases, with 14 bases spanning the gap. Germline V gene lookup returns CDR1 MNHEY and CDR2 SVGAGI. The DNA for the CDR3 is TGTGCCAGCACTGCAACCACAGAAAACTATGGCTACACCTTC. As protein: CASTATTENYGYTF.

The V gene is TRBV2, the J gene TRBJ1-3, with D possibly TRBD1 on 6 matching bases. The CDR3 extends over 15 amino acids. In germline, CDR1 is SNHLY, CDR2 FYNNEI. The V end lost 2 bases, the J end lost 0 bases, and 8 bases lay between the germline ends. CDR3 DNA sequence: TGTGCCAGCAGTGAACAGGGGACCTCTGGAAACACCATATATTTT. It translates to CASSEQGTSGNTIYF.

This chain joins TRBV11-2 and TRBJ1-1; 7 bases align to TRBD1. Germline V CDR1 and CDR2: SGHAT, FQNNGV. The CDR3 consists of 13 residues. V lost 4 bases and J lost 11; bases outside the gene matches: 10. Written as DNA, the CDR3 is TGTGCCAGCAGCTGGACAGGCACCCTGGGGGCTTTCTTT. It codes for CASSWTGTLGAFF.

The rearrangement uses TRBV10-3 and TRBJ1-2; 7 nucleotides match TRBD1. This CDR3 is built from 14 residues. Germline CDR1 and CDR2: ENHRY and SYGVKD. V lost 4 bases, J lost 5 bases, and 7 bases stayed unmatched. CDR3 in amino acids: CAISGQGWNYGYTF. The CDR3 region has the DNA TGTGCCATCAGTGGACAGGGTTGGAATTATGGCTACACCTTC.

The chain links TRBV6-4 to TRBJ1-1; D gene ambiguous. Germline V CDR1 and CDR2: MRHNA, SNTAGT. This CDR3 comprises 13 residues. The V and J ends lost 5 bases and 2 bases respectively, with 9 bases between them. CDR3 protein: CASSRYSNTEAFF. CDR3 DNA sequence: TGTGCCAGCAGTAGATACAGTAACACTGAAGCTTTCTTT.

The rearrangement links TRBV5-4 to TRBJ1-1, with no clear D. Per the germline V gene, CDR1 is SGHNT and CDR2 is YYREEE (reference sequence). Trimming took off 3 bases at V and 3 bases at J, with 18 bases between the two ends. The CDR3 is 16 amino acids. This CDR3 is CASSSDGNSVDTEAFF. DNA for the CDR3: TGTGCCAGCAGCTCGGACGGGAATTCAGTGGACACTGAAGCTTTCTTT.

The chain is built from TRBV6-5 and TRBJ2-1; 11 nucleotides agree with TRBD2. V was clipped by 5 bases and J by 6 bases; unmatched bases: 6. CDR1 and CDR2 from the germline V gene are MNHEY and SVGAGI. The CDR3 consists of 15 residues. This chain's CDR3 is CASSPDLAGGNEQFF. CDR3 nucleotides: TGTGCCAGCAGTCCCGACCTAGCGGGGGGCAATGAGCAGTTCTTC.

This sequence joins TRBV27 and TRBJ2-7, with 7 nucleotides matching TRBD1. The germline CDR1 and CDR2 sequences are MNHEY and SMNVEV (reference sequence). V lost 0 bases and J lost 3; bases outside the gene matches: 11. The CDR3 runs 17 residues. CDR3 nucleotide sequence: TGTGCCAGCAGTTTATCCAAGCTACGGGACAGAAGCTACGAGCAGTACTTC. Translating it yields CASSLSKLRDRSYEQYF.

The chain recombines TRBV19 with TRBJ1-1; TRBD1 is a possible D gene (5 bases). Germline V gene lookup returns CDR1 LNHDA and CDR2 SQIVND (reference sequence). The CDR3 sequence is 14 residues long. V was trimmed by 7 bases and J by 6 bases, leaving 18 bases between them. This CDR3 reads CASNHNSRGAEAFF. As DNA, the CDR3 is TGTGCCAGTAACCATAACAGTCGGGGGGCTGAAGCTTTCTTT. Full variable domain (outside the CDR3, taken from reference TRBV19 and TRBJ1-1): DGGITQSPKYLFRKEGQNVTLSCEQNLNHDAMYWYRQDPGQGLRLIYYSQIVNDFQKGDIAEGYSVSREKKESFPLTVTSAQKNPTAFYLCASNHNSRGAEAFFGQGTRLTVV.

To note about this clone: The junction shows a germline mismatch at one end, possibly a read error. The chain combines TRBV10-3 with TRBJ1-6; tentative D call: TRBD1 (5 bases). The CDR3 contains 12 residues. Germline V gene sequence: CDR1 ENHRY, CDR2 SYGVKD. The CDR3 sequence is CAIRDTGSLLHF. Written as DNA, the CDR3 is TGTGCCATCAGGGATACAGGTTCACTCCTCCACTTT.

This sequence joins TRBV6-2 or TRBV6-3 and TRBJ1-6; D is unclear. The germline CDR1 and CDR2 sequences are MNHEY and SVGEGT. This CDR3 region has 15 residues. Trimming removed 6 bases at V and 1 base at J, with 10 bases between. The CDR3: CASSVRGSYNSPLHF. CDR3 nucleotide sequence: TGTGCCAGCAGCGTACGGGGATCCTATAATTCACCCCTCCACTTT.

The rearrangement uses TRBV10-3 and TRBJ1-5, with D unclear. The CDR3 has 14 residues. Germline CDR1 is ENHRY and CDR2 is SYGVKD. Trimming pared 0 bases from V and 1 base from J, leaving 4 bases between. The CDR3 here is CAISESRSNQPQHF. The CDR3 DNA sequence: TGTGCCATCAGTGAGTCTCGGAGCAATCAGCCCCAGCATTTT.

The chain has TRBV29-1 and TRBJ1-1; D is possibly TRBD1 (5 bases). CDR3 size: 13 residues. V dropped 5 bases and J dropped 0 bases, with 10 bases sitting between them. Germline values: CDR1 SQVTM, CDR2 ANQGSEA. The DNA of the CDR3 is TGCAGCGTTCGTGGGGGGATGAACACTGAAGCTTTCTTT. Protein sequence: CSVRGGMNTEAFF.

DNA for the CDR3: TGTGCCAGCAGCCAAGGGACGGGGGGCACCGGGGAGCTGTTTTTT. Translation: CASSQGTGGTGELFF. The genes are TRBV4-2 and TRBJ2-2; 7 bases are a match to TRBD2. Trimming cost V 1 base and J 4 bases; bases outside gene matches: 3. Looked up from germline, CDR1 is LGHNA and CDR2 is YNFKEQ. The CDR3 is 15 residues long.

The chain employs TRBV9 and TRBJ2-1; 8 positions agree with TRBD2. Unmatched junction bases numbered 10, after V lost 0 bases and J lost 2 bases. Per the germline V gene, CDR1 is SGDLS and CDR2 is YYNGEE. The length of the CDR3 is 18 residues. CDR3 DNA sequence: TGTGCCAGCAGCGTAGGACTCTTAGCGGGGCCACCCTACAATGAGCAGTTCTTC. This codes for CASSVGLLAGPPYNEQFF.

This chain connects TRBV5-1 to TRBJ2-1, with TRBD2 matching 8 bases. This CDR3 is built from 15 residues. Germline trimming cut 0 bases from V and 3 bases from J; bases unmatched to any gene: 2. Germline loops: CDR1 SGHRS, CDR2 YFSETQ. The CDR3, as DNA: TGCGCCAGCAGCTTGGCGGGGGGGAACTACAATGAGCAGTTCTTC. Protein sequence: CASSLAGGNYNEQFF.

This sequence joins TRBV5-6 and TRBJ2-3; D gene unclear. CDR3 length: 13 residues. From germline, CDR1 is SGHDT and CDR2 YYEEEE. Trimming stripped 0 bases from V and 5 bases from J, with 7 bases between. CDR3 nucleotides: TGTGCCAGCAGCTTGGATATCGGAGATACGCAGTATTTT. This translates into CASSLDIGDTQYF.

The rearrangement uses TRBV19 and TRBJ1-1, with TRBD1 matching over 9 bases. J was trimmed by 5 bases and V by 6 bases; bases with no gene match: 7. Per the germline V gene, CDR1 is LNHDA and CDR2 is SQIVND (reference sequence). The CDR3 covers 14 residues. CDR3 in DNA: TGTGCCAGTAGCTATACAGGGGGCTCGACTGAAGCTTTCTTT. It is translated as CASSYTGGSTEAFF.

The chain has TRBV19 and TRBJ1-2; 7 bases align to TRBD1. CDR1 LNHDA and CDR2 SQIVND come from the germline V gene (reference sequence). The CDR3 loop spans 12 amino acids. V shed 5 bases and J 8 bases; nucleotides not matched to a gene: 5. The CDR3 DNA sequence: TGTGCCAGTAGTCCATGGACAGGCGGCTACACCTTC. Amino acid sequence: CASSPWTGGYTF. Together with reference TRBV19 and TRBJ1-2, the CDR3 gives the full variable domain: DGGITQSPKYLFRKEGQNVTLSCEQNLNHDAMYWYRQDPGQGLRLIYYSQIVNDFQKGDIAEGYSVSREKKESFPLTVTSAQKNPTAFYLCASSPWTGGYTFGSGTRLTVV.